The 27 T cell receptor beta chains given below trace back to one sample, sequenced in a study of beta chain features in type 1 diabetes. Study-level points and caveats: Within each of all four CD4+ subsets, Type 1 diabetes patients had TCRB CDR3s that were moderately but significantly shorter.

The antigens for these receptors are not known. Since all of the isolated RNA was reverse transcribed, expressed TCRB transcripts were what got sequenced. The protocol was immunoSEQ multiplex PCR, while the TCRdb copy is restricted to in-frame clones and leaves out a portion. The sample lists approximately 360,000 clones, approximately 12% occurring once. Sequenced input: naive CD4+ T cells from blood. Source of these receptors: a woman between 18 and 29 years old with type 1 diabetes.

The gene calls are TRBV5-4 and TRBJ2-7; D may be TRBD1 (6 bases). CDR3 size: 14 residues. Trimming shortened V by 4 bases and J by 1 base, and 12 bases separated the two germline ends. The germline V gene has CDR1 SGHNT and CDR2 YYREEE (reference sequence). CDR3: CASSRQDISYEQYF. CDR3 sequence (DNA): TGTGCCAGCAGCCGACAGGACATATCCTACGAGCAGTACTTC.

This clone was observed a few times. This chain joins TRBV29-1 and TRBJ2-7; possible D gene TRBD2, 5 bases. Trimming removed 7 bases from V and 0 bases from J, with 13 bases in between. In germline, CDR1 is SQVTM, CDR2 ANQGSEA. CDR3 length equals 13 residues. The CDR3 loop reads CSAAGRASYEQYF. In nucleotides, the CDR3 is TGCAGCGCTGCTGGGCGGGCCTCCTACGAGCAGTACTTC.

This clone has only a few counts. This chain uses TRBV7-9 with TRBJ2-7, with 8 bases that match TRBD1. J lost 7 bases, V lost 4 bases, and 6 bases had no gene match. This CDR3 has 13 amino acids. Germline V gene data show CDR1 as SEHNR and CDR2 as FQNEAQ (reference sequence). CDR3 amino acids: CASSSRTGLEQYF. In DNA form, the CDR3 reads TGTGCCAGCAGCTCCAGGACAGGGTTAGAGCAGTACTTC.

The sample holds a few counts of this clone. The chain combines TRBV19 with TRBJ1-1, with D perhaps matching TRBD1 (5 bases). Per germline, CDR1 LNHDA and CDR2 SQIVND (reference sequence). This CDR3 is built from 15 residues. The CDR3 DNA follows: TGTGGGGAGGGGAGTACAGGAACCATGAACACTGAAGCTTTCTTT. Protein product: CGEGSTGTMNTEAFF.

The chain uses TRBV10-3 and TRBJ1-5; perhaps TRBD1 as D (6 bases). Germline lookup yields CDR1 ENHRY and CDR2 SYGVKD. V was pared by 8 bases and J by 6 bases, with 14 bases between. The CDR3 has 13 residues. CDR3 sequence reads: CAIAGGPSQPQHF. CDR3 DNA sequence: TGTGCCATCGCTGGGGGCCCGAGTCAGCCCCAGCATTTT.

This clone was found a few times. The CDR3: CASSRQTATNEKLFF. CDR3 in DNA: TGCGCCAGCAGCCGCCAGACTGCAACTAATGAAAAACTGTTTTTT. The chain links TRBV4-3 to TRBJ1-4; no definite D call. V was cut by 4 bases and J by 0 bases, with 9 bases left in between. In germline, CDR1 is LGHNA, CDR2 YSLEER. The CDR3 consists of 15 residues.

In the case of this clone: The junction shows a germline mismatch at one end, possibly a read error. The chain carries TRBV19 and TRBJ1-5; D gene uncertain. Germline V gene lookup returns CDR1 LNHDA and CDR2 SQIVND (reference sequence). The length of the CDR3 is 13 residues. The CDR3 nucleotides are TGCGCCAGTTACCGAGTCCGCAATCAGCCCCAGCATTTT. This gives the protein CASYRVRNQPQHF.

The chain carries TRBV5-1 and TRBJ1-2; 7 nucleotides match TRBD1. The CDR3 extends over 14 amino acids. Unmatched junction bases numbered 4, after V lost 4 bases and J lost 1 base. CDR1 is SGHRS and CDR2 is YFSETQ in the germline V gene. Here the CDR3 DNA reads TGCGCCAGCAGCACCGGGACAGTTAACTATGGCTACACCTTC. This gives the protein CASSTGTVNYGYTF.

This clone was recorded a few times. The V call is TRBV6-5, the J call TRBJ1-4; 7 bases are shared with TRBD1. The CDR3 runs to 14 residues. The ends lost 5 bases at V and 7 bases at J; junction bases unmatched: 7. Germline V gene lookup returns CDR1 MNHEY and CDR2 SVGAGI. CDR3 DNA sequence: TGTGCCAGCAGTCCAACAGGGGACAGTGAAAAACTGTTTTTT. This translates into CASSPTGDSEKLFF.

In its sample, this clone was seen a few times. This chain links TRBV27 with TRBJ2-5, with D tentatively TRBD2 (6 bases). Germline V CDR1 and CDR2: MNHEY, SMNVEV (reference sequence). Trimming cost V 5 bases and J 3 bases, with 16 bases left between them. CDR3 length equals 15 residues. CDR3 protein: CASSRHWTGEETQYF. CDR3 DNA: TGTGCCAGCAGTCGCCACTGGACGGGAGAAGAGACCCAGTACTTC.

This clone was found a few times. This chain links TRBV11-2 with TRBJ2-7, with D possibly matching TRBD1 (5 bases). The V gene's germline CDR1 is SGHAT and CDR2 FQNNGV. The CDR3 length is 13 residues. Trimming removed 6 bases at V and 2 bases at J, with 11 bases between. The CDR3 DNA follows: TGTGCCAGCAGTGTAGGGGCCACCTACGAGCAGTACTTC. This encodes CASSVGATYEQYF.

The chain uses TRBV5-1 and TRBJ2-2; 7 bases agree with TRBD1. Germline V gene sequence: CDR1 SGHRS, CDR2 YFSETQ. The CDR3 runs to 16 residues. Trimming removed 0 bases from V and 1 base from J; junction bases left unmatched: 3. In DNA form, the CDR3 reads TGCGCCAGCAGCTTGGAAGGGGGCCGGAACACCGGGGAGCTGTTTTTT. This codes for CASSLEGGRNTGELFF.

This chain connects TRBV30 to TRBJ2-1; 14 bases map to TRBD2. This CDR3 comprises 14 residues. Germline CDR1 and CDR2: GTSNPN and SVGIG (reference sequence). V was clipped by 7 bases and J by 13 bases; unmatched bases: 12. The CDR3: CALNLRTSGRSQFF. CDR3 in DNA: TGTGCCTTGAACTTGCGGACTAGCGGGAGGTCCCAGTTCTTC.

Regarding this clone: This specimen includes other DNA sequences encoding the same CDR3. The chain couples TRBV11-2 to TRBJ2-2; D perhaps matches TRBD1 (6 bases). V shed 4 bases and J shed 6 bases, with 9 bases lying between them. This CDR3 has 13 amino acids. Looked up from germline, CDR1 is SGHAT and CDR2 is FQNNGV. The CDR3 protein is CASSSQGPGELFF. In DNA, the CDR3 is TGTGCCAGCAGCTCGCAGGGGCCCGGGGAGCTGTTTTTT.

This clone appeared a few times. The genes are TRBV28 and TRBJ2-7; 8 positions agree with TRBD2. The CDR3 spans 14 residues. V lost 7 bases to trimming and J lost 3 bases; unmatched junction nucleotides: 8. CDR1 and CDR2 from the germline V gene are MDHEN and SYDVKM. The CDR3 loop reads CASTRGGTLYEQYF. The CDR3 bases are TGTGCCAGCACCCGGGGGGGGACTCTCTACGAGCAGTACTTC.

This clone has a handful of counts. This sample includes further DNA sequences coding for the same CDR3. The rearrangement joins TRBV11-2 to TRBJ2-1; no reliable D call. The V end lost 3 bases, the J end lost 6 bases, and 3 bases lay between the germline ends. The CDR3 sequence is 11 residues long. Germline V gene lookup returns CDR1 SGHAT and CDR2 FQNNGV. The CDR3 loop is CASSFSNEQFF. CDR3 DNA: TGTGCCAGCAGCTTTAGCAATGAGCAGTTCTTC.

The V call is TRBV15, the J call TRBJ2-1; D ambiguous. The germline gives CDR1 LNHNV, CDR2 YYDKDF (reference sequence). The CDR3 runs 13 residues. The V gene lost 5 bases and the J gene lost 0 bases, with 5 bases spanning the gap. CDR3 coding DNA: TGTGCCACCAGCTACAACTCCTACAATGAGCAGTTCTTC. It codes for CATSYNSYNEQFF.

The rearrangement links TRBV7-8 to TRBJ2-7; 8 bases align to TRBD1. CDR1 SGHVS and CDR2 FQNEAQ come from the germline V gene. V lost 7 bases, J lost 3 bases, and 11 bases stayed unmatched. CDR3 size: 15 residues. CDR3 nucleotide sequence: TGTGCCAGCATGAGGACAGGGTCCATTTTCTACGAGCAGTACTTC. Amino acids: CASMRTGSIFYEQYF.

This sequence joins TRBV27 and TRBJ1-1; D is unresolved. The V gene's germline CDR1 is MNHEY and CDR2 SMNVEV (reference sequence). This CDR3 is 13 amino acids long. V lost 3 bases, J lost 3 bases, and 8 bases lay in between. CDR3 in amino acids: CASSFAGYTEAFF. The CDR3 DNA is TGTGCCAGCAGTTTTGCGGGCTACACTGAAGCTTTCTTT.

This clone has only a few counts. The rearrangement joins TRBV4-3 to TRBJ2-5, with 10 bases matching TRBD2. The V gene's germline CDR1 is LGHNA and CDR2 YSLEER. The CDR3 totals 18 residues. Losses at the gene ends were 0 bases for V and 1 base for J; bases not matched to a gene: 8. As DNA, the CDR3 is TGCGCCAGCAGCCAAGAGCCAGCGGGAGGGCCAATCCAAGAGACCCAGTACTTC. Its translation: CASSQEPAGGPIQETQYF.

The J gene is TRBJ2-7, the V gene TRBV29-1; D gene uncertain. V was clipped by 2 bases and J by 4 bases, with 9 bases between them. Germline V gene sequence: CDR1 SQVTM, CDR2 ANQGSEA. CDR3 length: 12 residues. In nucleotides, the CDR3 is TGCAGCGTTGAAAGTCAGGCATACGAGCAGTACTTC. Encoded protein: CSVESQAYEQYF.

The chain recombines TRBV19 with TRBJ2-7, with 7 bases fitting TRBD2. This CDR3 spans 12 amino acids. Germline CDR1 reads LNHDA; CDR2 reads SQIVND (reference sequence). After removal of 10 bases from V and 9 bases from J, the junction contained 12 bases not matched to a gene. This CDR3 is CATRGGGAAQYF. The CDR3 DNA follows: TGTGCCACTCGCGGGGGAGGAGCGGCGCAGTACTTC.

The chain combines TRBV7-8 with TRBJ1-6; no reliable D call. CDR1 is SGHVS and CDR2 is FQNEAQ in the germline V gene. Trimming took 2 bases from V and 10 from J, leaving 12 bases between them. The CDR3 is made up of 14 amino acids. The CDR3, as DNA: TGTGCCAGCAGCTTATCGTATGCGCAATCACCCCTCCACTTT. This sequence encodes CASSLSYAQSPLHF.

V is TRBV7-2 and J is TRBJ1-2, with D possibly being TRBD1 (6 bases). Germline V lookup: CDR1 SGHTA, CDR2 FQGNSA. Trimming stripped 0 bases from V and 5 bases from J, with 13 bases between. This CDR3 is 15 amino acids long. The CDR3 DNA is TGTGCCAGCAGCTTAGCGGCCGGGACAAAGTATGGCTACACCTTC. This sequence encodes CASSLAAGTKYGYTF.

CDR3 in amino acids: CASHSDSNQPQHF. The CDR3 DNA reads as TGTGCCAGTCATAGCGATAGCAATCAGCCCCAGCATTTT. This chain links TRBV18 with TRBJ1-5; no clear D gene. CDR3 length: 13 amino acids. CDR1 is KGHSH and CDR2 is LQKENI in the germline V gene. The V gene lost 9 bases and the J gene lost 0 bases, with 9 bases spanning the gap.

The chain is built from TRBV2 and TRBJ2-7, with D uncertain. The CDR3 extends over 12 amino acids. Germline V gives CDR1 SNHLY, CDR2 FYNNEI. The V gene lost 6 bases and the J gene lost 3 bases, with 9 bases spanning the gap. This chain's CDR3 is CASRETDYEQYF. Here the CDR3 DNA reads TGTGCCAGCAGGGAGACCGACTACGAGCAGTACTTC.

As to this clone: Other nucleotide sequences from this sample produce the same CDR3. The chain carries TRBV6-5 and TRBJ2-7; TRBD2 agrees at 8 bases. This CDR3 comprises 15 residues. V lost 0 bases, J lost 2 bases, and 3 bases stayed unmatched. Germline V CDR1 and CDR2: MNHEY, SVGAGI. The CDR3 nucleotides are TGTGCCAGCAGTTACTCTGCGGGAGGCACCTACGAGCAGTACTTC. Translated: CASSYSAGGTYEQYF.